Shown below are 9 T cell receptor beta chains from a single sample sequenced in a study of shared clonotypes between healthy human individuals. TCRdb keeps only in-frame clones here, not all; method: immunoSEQ multiplex PCR. The table has approximately 2,300,000 clones, approximately 90% seen once; the top ten hold about 0.36%. Material for sequencing was naive CD4+ T cells from PBMCs. Subset reported: CD45RA+ positively selected. The source is a man in his late teens or twenties in good health. Some clones in this sample may be carry-over from other donors' samples.

As regards this clone: This specimen includes other DNA sequences encoding the same CDR3. The DNA of the CDR3 is TGCGCCAGCAGCTTGGATCCGAACAGTGAGGCTTTCTTT. This translates into CASSLDPNSEAFF. The genes are TRBV5-1 and TRBJ1-1; D unresolved. This CDR3 region has 13 residues. V was pared by 0 bases and J by 11 bases, with 14 bases between. Germline loops: CDR1 SGHRS, CDR2 YFSETQ.

Comment on this clone: This CDR3 is also generated by other DNA sequences in the sample. This sequence joins TRBV18 and TRBJ1-2; D not resolved. Deletions cut 3 bases from V and 6 bases from J, with 11 bases between. Germline assignment: CDR1 KGHSH and CDR2 LQKENI. The CDR3 length is 13 residues. The CDR3 bases are TGTGCCAGCTCACCCTCGAGGGAGGATGGCTACACCTTC. It yields the protein CASSPSREDGYTF.

This chain connects TRBV6-1 to TRBJ1-5; D might be TRBD1 (6 bases). The CDR3 covers 16 residues. V was cut by 4 bases and J by 4 bases, with 17 bases left in between. Germline V gene lookup returns CDR1 MNHNS and CDR2 SASEGT. The CDR3 protein is CASSGLPRGGNQPQHF. The CDR3 nucleotides are TGTGCCAGCAGTGGCTTGCCAAGGGGGGGAAATCAGCCCCAGCATTTT.

This clone was picked up one time. Other DNA sequences in the sample encode the same CDR3. This chain joins TRBV5-1 and TRBJ2-5; maybe TRBD2 (7 bases). Germline V gene sequence: CDR1 SGHRS, CDR2 YFSETQ. The CDR3 sequence is 15 residues long. The germline V and J ends were trimmed by 0 bases and 5 bases, with 14 bases remaining between them. Written as DNA, the CDR3 is TGCGCCAGCAGCTTGGAGGGAGGGGGGTCCGAGACCCAGTACTTC. Translated: CASSLEGGGSETQYF.

This chain uses TRBV5-1 with TRBJ2-1, with TRBD2 matching 13 bases. Per the germline V gene, CDR1 is SGHRS and CDR2 is YFSETQ. After removal of 3 bases from V and 9 bases from J, the junction contained 6 bases not matched to a gene. CDR3 size: 15 residues. CDR3 coding DNA: TGCGCCAGCAGCTCGGGACTAGCGGGATCCGGTGAGCAGTTCTTC. It is translated as CASSSGLAGSGEQFF.

The chain combines TRBV4-1 with TRBJ2-5, with TRBD2 as a possible D gene (5 bases). The CDR3 extends over 14 amino acids. V lost 2 bases to trimming and J lost 2 bases, with 9 bases between them. The germline CDR1 and CDR2 sequences are MGHRA and YSYEKL. The CDR3 nucleotides read TGCGCCAGCAGCCAACACGGGGTACAAGAGACCCAGTACTTC. Protein product: CASSQHGVQETQYF.

The chain is built from TRBV2 and TRBJ2-2, with TRBD1 matching over 7 bases. This CDR3 spans 15 amino acids. CDR1 is SNHLY and CDR2 is FYNNEI in the germline V gene. The ends lost 6 bases at V and 0 bases at J; junction bases unmatched: 4. The CDR3 bases are TGTGCCAGCAGGCCGGGACAGACGAACACCGGGGAGCTGTTTTTT. Residues: CASRPGQTNTGELFF.

The chain is built from TRBV4-3 and TRBJ1-4, with D maybe TRBD1 (6 bases). V lost 0 bases, J lost 5 bases, and 13 bases lay in between. Germline-derived CDR1 and CDR2 are LGHNA and YSLEER. This CDR3 is built from 16 residues. The CDR3 sequence: CASSQDMRQGNEKLFF. CDR3 nucleotides: TGCGCCAGCAGCCAAGATATGCGGCAGGGGAATGAAAAACTGTTTTTT.

V and J are TRBV11-3 and TRBJ2-3; 15 bases map to TRBD2. Per the germline V gene, CDR1 is SGHNT and CDR2 is YENEEA. The CDR3 length is 16 residues. Germline trimming cut 5 bases from V and 3 bases from J; bases unmatched to any gene: 3. The CDR3 region is CASSEGLAGGTDTQYF. The CDR3 nucleotides are TGTGCCAGCAGCGAAGGACTAGCGGGAGGGACAGATACGCAGTATTTT.